This section outlines one TCR beta chain sequence together with its context. The antigen is not known. The entry originates in a study of monozygotic twins with cystic fibrosis. Study-wide context: Approximately 2.8 micrograms of fragmented DNA underwent about 14 PCR cycles for library preparation.

CDR3 length: 11 residues. Germline lookup yields CDR1 MGHRA and CDR2 YSYEKL. V lost 3 bases, J lost 7 bases, and 7 bases lay in between. Study-wide results and caveats: Co-twins had the most similar V usage for 13 of 16 pairs, J for 8. Unrelated CF individuals shared fewer identical clonotypes than monozygotic CF twins.

The assay was immunoSEQ multiplex PCR, and TCRdb's table has in-frame clones only and misses some. The sample yields over 20,000 clones, approximately 98% seen once. The receptor comes from a girl under 18 with cystic fibrosis. Source material: blood. The V gene is TRBV4-1, the J gene TRBJ2-7; the D is unclear. The CDR3 protein is CASSHGREQYF. Here the CDR3 DNA reads TGCGCCAGCAGCCATGGCAGGGAGCAGTACTTC.